The rows below give T cell receptor beta chains drawn from one sample of a study of shared clonotypes between healthy human individuals. TCRdb's table, derived via immunoSEQ multiplex PCR, lists solely in-frame clones and lacks some. The sample consists of roughly 640,000 clones, about 74% of them appearing once. Sequenced sample: memory CD4+ T cells sorted from blood. These receptor sequences come from a woman aged 25 to 39 in good health. CDR3s include the opening cysteine and the closing phenylalanine or tryptophan. A D gene is named only where the DNA matches it firmly. Some rows have no size entry. The others give once, few or many, or a class for an expanded clone.

V,J,size,D,DNA,CDR3
TRBV2,TRBJ1-1,.,.,TGTGCCAGCAGGTACCGGGGCCTTGGAGCTTTCTTT,CASRYRGLGAFF
TRBV29-1,TRBJ2-7,.,TRBD2,TGCAGCGTTGCGGGGCGGGAGCCCTACGAGCAGTACTTC,CSVAGREPYEQYF
TRBV5-1,TRBJ2-2,few,.,TGCGCCAGCAGCTTGGAGGGTCGGCCGAACACCGGGGAGCTGTTTTTT,CASSLEGRPNTGELFF
TRBV6-1,TRBJ2-7,.,.,TGTGCCAGCAGTGTGGGGCACGAGCAGTACTTC,CASSVGHEQYF
TRBV14,TRBJ2-2,.,.,TGTGCCAGCAGCCAAGATCTGAGGGGAATCAACACCGGGGAGCTGTTTTTT,CASSQDLRGINTGELFF
TRBV5-6,TRBJ1-1,.,.,TGTGCCAGCAGCTTGTCCGGGGGCGCTGGGACTGAAGCTTTCTTT,CASSLSGGAGTEAFF
TRBV28,TRBJ2-3,.,.,TGTGCCAGCAATCCGACAGGCCTTTTCGCAGATACGCAGTATTTT,CASNPTGLFADTQYF
TRBV4-2,TRBJ2-1,.,.,TGTGCCAGCAGCCAAGATCTAAGGTCAGATGGGGATGAGCAGTTCTTC,CASSQDLRSDGDEQFF
TRBV5-4,TRBJ1-2,few,.,TGTGCCAGCAGCACCGGGGGGGCTAACTATGGCTACACCTTC,CASSTGGANYGYTF
TRBV7-3,TRBJ2-3,.,.,TGTGCCAGCAGGACAGTTGGCACAGATACGCAGTATTTT,CASRTVGTDTQYF
TRBV29-1,TRBJ1-1,.,.,TGCAGCGTTTCCTCTCGGGGAGAAGGCACTGAAGCTTTCTTT,CSVSSRGEGTEAFF
TRBV18,TRBJ2-3,.,TRBD2,TGTGCCAGCTCACCGGGTGGTAGCGGGACTGGTACGCAGTATTTT,CASSPGGSGTGTQYF
TRBV27,TRBJ1-4,few,TRBD1,TGTGCCAGCAGTTTTCAGGGGGTGAGGGAAAAACTGTTTTTT,CASSFQGVREKLFF
TRBV6-5,TRBJ1-2,.,.,TGTGCCAGCAGTCGGGGGGGGAGTGGCTACACCTTC,CASSRGGSGYTF
TRBV7-2,TRBJ2-3,once,TRBD2,TGTGCCAGCAGCTCGCGGGAGATCGCAGATACGCAGTATTTT,CASSSREIADTQYF
TRBV7-9,TRBJ2-5,many,.,TGTGCCAGCAGCCGGACTGAAGAGACCCAGTACTTC,CASSRTEETQYF
TRBV9,TRBJ1-1,.,TRBD1,TGTGCCAGCAGCGTAGCTCCAGGGGGCGACACTGAAGCTTTCTTT,CASSVAPGGDTEAFF
TRBV5-1,TRBJ2-3,.,.,TGCGCCAGCAGCTTGGGGCCCGCAGATACGCAGTATTTT,CASSLGPADTQYF
TRBV14,TRBJ2-1,once,.,TGTGCCAGCAGCCAAGTGGCGTCCCCGGCAAACAATGAGCAGTTCTTC,CASSQVASPANNEQFF
TRBV10-2,TRBJ2-7,few,TRBD2,TGCGCCAGCACGCTAGCGGGAGGGCCCTACGAGCAGTACTTC,CASTLAGGPYEQYF
TRBV5-1,TRBJ2-5,many,.,TGCGCCAGCAGCTTGGTTGGGGCTCAGACCCAGTACTTC,CASSLVGAQTQYF
TRBV6-1,TRBJ1-5,.,.,TGTGCCAGCATGAGGGCAGGTCAGCCCCAGCATTTT,CASMRAGQPQHF
TRBV10-1,TRBJ2-3,.,TRBD2,TGCGCCAGCAGTGACCGGACTAGCGGACGCACAGATACGCAGTATTTT,CASSDRTSGRTDTQYF
TRBV9,TRBJ2-1,.,TRBD2,TGTGCCAGCAGCCTCGGACTAGCGTCAGTCAATGAGCAGTTCTTC,CASSLGLASVNEQFF
TRBV6-5,TRBJ2-7,.,.,TGTGCCAGCAGTTATGAGCGGGCAGGCTACGAGCAGTACTTC,CASSYERAGYEQYF
TRBV6-1,TRBJ1-1,.,.,TGTGCCAGCACCTCGGGGCAAGGGAACACTGAAGCTTTCTTT,CASTSGQGNTEAFF
TRBV11-2,TRBJ1-1,.,.,TGTGCCAGCAGCTTAGGGCAGACGAACACTGAAGCTTTCTTT,CASSLGQTNTEAFF
TRBV14,TRBJ2-7,.,.,TGTGCCAGCAGCCCTAACCCCGACAGTTCCTACGAGCAGTACTTC,CASSPNPDSSYEQYF
TRBV6-1,TRBJ2-1,.,.,TGTGCCAGCAGTGAATATGGGGCAAATGAGCAGTTCTTC,CASSEYGANEQFF
TRBV19,TRBJ1-5,.,.,TGTGCCAGTAGTGTTGACACCCGGGTCAATCAGCCCCAGCATTTT,CASSVDTRVNQPQHF
TRBV2,TRBJ2-3,.,.,TGTGCCATCCCTCGGGCAGGGCGGGGCACAGATACGCAGTATTTT,CAIPRAGRGTDTQYF
TRBV11-2,TRBJ2-2,.,.,TGTGCCAGCAGCCGGAAGGGAGGCGGGGAGCTGTTTTTT,CASSRKGGGELFF
TRBV14,TRBJ1-3,few,.,TGTGCCAGCAACCTGGGGGGTTCGGGAAACACCATATATTTT,CASNLGGSGNTIYF
TRBV10-3,TRBJ2-7,few,.,TGTGCCATCAGTGGCCAGGGTAACGACGAGCAGTACTTC,CAISGQGNDEQYF
TRBV9,TRBJ2-1,few,.,TGTGCCAGCAGCGTAGCTCACGGGAGCTCCTACAATGAGCAGTTCTTC,CASSVAHGSSYNEQFF
TRBV7-7,TRBJ2-3,.,TRBD2,TGTGCCAGCAGCCCGGGGGGGGCAGATACGCAGTATTTT,CASSPGGADTQYF
TRBV5-1,TRBJ1-5,.,TRBD1,TGCGCCAGCAGCCCCGGGACAGGAGAACAGCCCCAGCATTTT,CASSPGTGEQPQHF
TRBV27,TRBJ2-3,.,.,TGTGCCAGCGCGAGGGTCCGCACTAAGACAGATACGCAGTATTTT,CASARVRTKTDTQYF
TRBV27,TRBJ1-2,.,.,TGTGCCAGCAGTTTAATGGCCGTATCTAACTATGGCTACACCTTC,CASSLMAVSNYGYTF
TRBV28,TRBJ2-2,.,.,TGTGCCAGCACCATTATGAGCACCGGGGAGCTGTTTTTT,CASTIMSTGELFF
TRBV27,TRBJ2-7,.,.,TGTGCCAGCAGTAAAAGGGATTTCTCCTACGAGCAGTACTTC,CASSKRDFSYEQYF
TRBV28,TRBJ1-4,few,.,TGTGCCAGCAGTTTAAGTGGGACAAAGGGAAAACTGTTTTTT,CASSLSGTKGKLFF